This TCR beta chain came from a study of cytomegalovirus exposure and HLA in healthy donors. This clone was counted between two and nine times. Its matching antigen is unknown. The assay was immunoSEQ multiplex PCR, and TCRdb's table has in-frame clones only and misses some. The repertoire holds some 200,000 clones, with about 86% as singletons. Study-level findings and limits: Listed as cytomegalovirus-associated were 170 or so TCR beta chains. Both high specificity and high sensitivity reportedly marked the classifier's diagnosis of cytomegalovirus status.

Sequencing used PBMCs. The TCR originated in a woman aged 18-35 years in good health and CMV-seropositive.

The CDR3 spells CASSGGGGDNSPLHF. Written as DNA, the CDR3 is TGTGCCAGCAGCGGCGGCGGGGGGGACAATTCACCCCTCCACTTT. This chain connects TRBV5-6 to TRBJ1-6, with D possibly matching TRBD1 (5 bases). Germline V gene lookup returns CDR1 SGHDT and CDR2 YYEEEE. The CDR3 is made up of 15 amino acids. The ends were cut back, 4 bases at V and 7 bases at J, with 15 bases in the middle.